The 23 T cell receptor beta chains reported below all come from one sample, sequenced in a study of control samples from healthy donors and cancer patients. Some clones are missing from TCRdb's copy, which holds only in-frame ones; the method was immunoSEQ multiplex PCR. Here the sample spans under 200,000 clones, 91% being singletons. Material: blood. Receptors originate from a young woman in good health.

The J gene is TRBJ2-7, the V gene TRBV11-3, with TRBD1 matching over 10 bases. CDR3 size: 15 residues. The junction had 3 bases not matched to a gene; V was cut back by 1 base and J by 3 bases. Germline CDR1 SGHNT, CDR2 YENEEA. In DNA, the CDR3 is TGTGCCAGCAGCTTAGTGGGACAGGGGAGCTACGAGCAGTACTTC. Its protein product is CASSLVGQGSYEQYF. Supplemented by reference TRBV11-3 and TRBJ2-7, the full variable domain reads EAGVVQSPRYKIIEKKQPVAFWCNPISGHNTLYWYLQNLGQGPELLIRYENEEAVDDSQLPKDRFSAERLKGVDSTLKIQPAELGDSAVYLCASSLVGQGSYEQYFGPGTRLTVT.

The chain uses TRBV6-1 and TRBJ1-6, with no clear D. The germline V and J ends were trimmed by 2 bases and 0 bases, with 8 bases remaining between them. The germline V gene encodes CDR1 MNHNS and CDR2 SASEGT. CDR3 length: 16 residues. Here the CDR3 reads CASSESASSYNSPLHF. DNA of the CDR3: TGTGCCAGCAGTGAATCGGCGAGCTCCTATAATTCACCCCTCCACTTT.

This clone was counted only a few times. The chain has TRBV28 and TRBJ2-7, with 10 positions matching TRBD2. Trimming removed 2 bases from V and 2 bases from J; junction bases left unmatched: 3. Germline assignment: CDR1 MDHEN and CDR2 SYDVKM. CDR3 size: 15 residues. CDR3 amino acids: CASSLPSGSPYEQYF. Written as DNA, the CDR3 is TGTGCCAGCAGTTTACCTAGCGGGAGTCCCTACGAGCAGTACTTC.

The V call is TRBV9, the J call TRBJ1-2; 7 nucleotides agree with TRBD1. V gave up 4 bases and J gave up 4 bases; unmatched junction bases: 10. Germline V gene sequence: CDR1 SGDLS, CDR2 YYNGEE. The CDR3 consists of 15 residues. The CDR3 nucleotides read TGTGCCAGCAGCCTACCACAGGGGAGTGGCTATGGCTACACCTTC. Amino acid sequence: CASSLPQGSGYGYTF.

The chain combines TRBV6-1 with TRBJ1-4; D is uncertain. V lost 3 bases and J lost 6, with 2 bases in between. This CDR3 is 11 amino acids long. The germline V gene has CDR1 MNHNS and CDR2 SASEGT. The CDR3 DNA reads TGTGCCAGCAGTGACCATGAAAAACTGTTTTTT. It codes for CASSDHEKLFF.

The V call is TRBV28, the J call TRBJ2-7; 9 bases fit TRBD1. The CDR3 is 16 residues long. Germline CDR1 and CDR2: MDHEN and SYDVKM. Trimming at V came to 4 bases and at J to 3 bases, leaving 10 bases not matched to a gene. Here the CDR3 reads CASSSPRQGVYYEQYF. For the CDR3, the DNA is TGTGCCAGCAGTTCCCCACGACAGGGGGTCTACTACGAGCAGTACTTC.

V usage is TRBV5-1 and J usage is TRBJ2-2, with D possibly being TRBD1 (5 bases). V dropped 9 bases and J dropped 6 bases, with 15 bases sitting between them. The V gene's germline CDR1 is SGHRS and CDR2 YFSETQ. The CDR3 contains 13 residues. CDR3 residues: CATRVRGPGELFF. CDR3 nucleotides: TGCGCCACCAGGGTTAGGGGCCCCGGGGAGCTGTTTTTT.

This rearrangement joins TRBV27 to TRBJ2-3; TRBD1 matches at 8 bases. The CDR3 length is 15 residues. Germline CDR1 and CDR2: MNHEY and SMNVEV (reference sequence). Trimming removed 5 bases from V and 2 bases from J; junction bases left unmatched: 6. The chain's CDR3 is CASSPDRGYTDTQYF. The CDR3, as DNA: TGTGCCAGCAGTCCCGACAGGGGCTACACAGATACGCAGTATTTT.

The genes are TRBV12-3 or TRBV12-4 and TRBJ1-2; D is uncertain. The ends were cut back, 1 base at V and 6 bases at J, with 6 bases in the middle. CDR3 length: 12 amino acids. CDR3 sequence (DNA): TGTGCCAGCAGTTTAGGATTCGATGGCTACACCTTC. Protein: CASSLGFDGYTF.

The chain combines TRBV7-2 with TRBJ2-1; 11 positions agree with TRBD2. This CDR3 is 14 amino acids long. V lost 6 bases, J lost 5 bases, and 3 bases stayed unmatched. Per the germline V gene, CDR1 is SGHTA and CDR2 is FQGNSA. The CDR3 DNA sequence: TGTGCCAGCAGATCGGGACTAGCGGACAATGAGCAGTTCTTC. Translated: CASRSGLADNEQFF.

The chain combines TRBV28 with TRBJ1-6, with 8 bases matching TRBD1. Germline V gives CDR1 MDHEN, CDR2 SYDVKM. The V gene end was trimmed by 5 bases and the J gene end by 0 bases; junction bases not matched to a gene: 9. This CDR3 is 18 amino acids long. CDR3 nucleotide sequence: TGTGCCAGCAGTGTGGGGACAGGCTCCAGCTCCTATAATTCACCCCTCCACTTT. Its translation is CASSVGTGSSSYNSPLHF.

The J gene is TRBJ1-2, the V gene TRBV28, with TRBD1 identical over 9 bases. The CDR3 is 13 amino acids. The germline V gene encodes CDR1 MDHEN and CDR2 SYDVKM. V shed 5 bases and J 8 bases; nucleotides not matched to a gene: 6. The CDR3 nucleotides are TGTGCCAGCAGTCAACAGGGGGCGGAGGGCTACACCTTC. This codes for CASSQQGAEGYTF.

The rearrangement uses TRBV5-3 and TRBJ2-7; 10 nucleotides line up with TRBD1. TRBV5-3 counts as an open reading frame of uncertain function. The CDR3 is made up of 15 amino acids. V dropped 5 bases and J dropped 1; count of bases not matched to a gene: 6. The CDR3 DNA is TGTGCCAGAAGGTCCGGGACAGGGGTATCCTACGAGCAGTACTTC. It yields the protein CARRSGTGVSYEQYF.

This chain uses TRBV18 with TRBJ2-3; 7 bases line up with TRBD1. The CDR3 spans 16 residues. Germline lookup yields CDR1 KGHSH and CDR2 LQKENI. Trimming cost V 3 bases and J 1 base; bases outside gene matches: 7. As DNA, the CDR3 is TGTGCCAGCTCACCCCTGAACAGGGGCCGCACAGATACGCAGTATTTT. It encodes CASSPLNRGRTDTQYF.

The chain employs TRBV4-3 and TRBJ1-5; possibly TRBD1 for D (5 bases). CDR3 length: 15 amino acids. CDR1 LGHNA and CDR2 YSLEER come from the germline V gene. V was cut by 0 bases and J by 0 bases, with 6 bases left in between. Here the CDR3 reads CASSQEGDSNQPQHF. Here the CDR3 DNA reads TGCGCCAGCAGCCAAGAAGGGGATAGCAATCAGCCCCAGCATTTT.

The chain uses TRBV9 and TRBJ2-3; 9 bases fit TRBD2. There are 17 residues in the CDR3. The germline CDR1 and CDR2 sequences are SGDLS and YYNGEE. J was trimmed by 0 bases and V by 4 bases; bases with no gene match: 9. The CDR3 coding sequence is TGTGCCAGCAGCCCCCTATCCGGACTAGCGAGCACAGATACGCAGTATTTT. Protein product: CASSPLSGLASTDTQYF.

CDR3 sequence: CASSARPLQETQYF. The CDR3 DNA reads TGTGCCAGCAGCGCCCGACCCCTCCAAGAGACCCAGTACTTC. The rearrangement joins TRBV9 to TRBJ2-5, with D unresolved. CDR3 length: 14 residues. V was pared by 3 bases and J by 1 base, with 10 bases between. Germline-derived CDR1 and CDR2 are SGDLS and YYNGEE.

The chain couples TRBV28 to TRBJ2-1; the D gene is possibly TRBD1 (5 bases). The CDR3 consists of 14 residues. V was clipped by 5 bases and J by 7 bases, with 15 bases between them. Germline CDR1 and CDR2: MDHEN and SYDVKM. Here the CDR3 reads CASSILTGWNEQFF. CDR3 sequence (DNA): TGTGCCAGCAGTATCCTCACAGGTTGGAATGAGCAGTTCTTC.

The chain links TRBV5-6 to TRBJ2-1; 15 bases align to TRBD2. The V and J ends lost 4 bases and 4 bases, in that order; junction bases with no gene match: 3. CDR3 length: 16 residues. Germline assignment: CDR1 SGHDT and CDR2 YYEEEE. CDR3 DNA: TGTGCCAGCAGCGGAGGGACTAGCGGGAGGTACAATGAGCAGTTCTTC. Its protein is CASSGGTSGRYNEQFF. The entire variable domain, with the rest obtained from reference TRBV5-6 and TRBJ2-1, is as follows: DAGVTQSPTHLIKTRGQQVTLRCSPKSGHDTVSWYQQALGQGPQFIFQYYEEEERQRGNFPDRFSGHQFPNYSSELNVNALLLGDSALYLCASSGGTSGRYNEQFFGPGTRLTVL.

The chain has TRBV11-2 and TRBJ2-7; either TRBD1 or TRBD2 may supply D (5 bases each). Germline CDR1 reads SGHAT; CDR2 reads FQNNGV. CDR3 size: 16 residues. Trimming took off 2 bases at V and 0 bases at J, with 14 bases between the two ends. The CDR3 loop is CASSLTPGRRSYEQYF. In DNA form, the CDR3 reads TGTGCCAGCAGCTTAACCCCGGGACGTCGCTCCTACGAGCAGTACTTC.

V is TRBV6-4 and J is TRBJ2-2, with 7 bases identical to TRBD2. CDR1 is MRHNA and CDR2 is SNTAGT in the germline V gene. V shed 6 bases, J shed 2 bases, and the junction held 3 bases outside the gene matches. The CDR3 has 14 amino acids. CDR3: CASRWGGNTGELFF. The CDR3 DNA sequence: TGTGCCAGCAGATGGGGGGGAAACACCGGGGAGCTGTTTTTT.

There are a few counts of this clone. This chain connects TRBV21-1 to TRBJ1-5. TRBV21-1 is reported as a pseudogene. The CDR3 spans 10 residues. The CDR3 DNA sequence: TGTGCCAGCAGCAATCAGCCCCAGCATTTT. Translated: CASSNQPQHF.

The rearrangement links TRBV19 to TRBJ1-5; D is perhaps TRBD1 (6 bases). The CDR3 runs to 12 residues. The germline V gene encodes CDR1 LNHDA and CDR2 SQIVND (reference sequence). V was pared by 10 bases and J by 4 bases, with 11 bases between. CDR3 nucleotides: TGTGCCACCCCGGGACATAATCAGCCCCAGCATTTT. Its protein is CATPGHNQPQHF. The full variable domain, its missing parts supplied by reference TRBV19 and TRBJ1-5, is DGGITQSPKYLFRKEGQNVTLSCEQNLNHDAMYWYRQDPGQGLRLIYYSQIVNDFQKGDIAEGYSVSREKKESFPLTVTSAQKNPTAFYLCATPGHNQPQHFGDGTRLSIL.